These 11 T cell receptor beta chains were all obtained from the same sample, sequenced in a study of CD8 T cells in ankylosing spondylitis. TCRdb re-called the 5' RACE reads through MiXCR, storing one row per CDR3 protein. This table has over 30,000 distinct CDR3 sequences, roughly 13% appearing once. Material: synovial fluid, either unsorted or a sorted T cell fraction (not recorded which). The receptors shown here come from a male donor with ankylosing spondylitis.

This clonotype has a handful of counts. The rearrangement links TRBV29-1 to TRBJ2-3; D is unclear. This CDR3 comprises 13 residues. CDR1 SQVTM and CDR2 ANQGSEA come from the germline V gene. Trimming removed 5 bases at V and 0 bases at J, with 9 bases between. The CDR3 DNA sequence: TGCAGCGTTTGGGCAGAAAGCACAGATACGCAGTATTTT. It translates to CSVWAESTDTQYF.

The J gene is TRBJ1-1, the V gene TRBV20-1; D not certain. Germline V lookup: CDR1 DFQATT, CDR2 SNEGSKA (reference sequence). V lost 6 bases to trimming and J lost 7 bases, with 12 bases between them. This CDR3 is built from 11 residues. CDR3 loop: CSAPEGLEAFF. As DNA, the CDR3 is TGCAGTGCCCCAGAAGGGCTTGAAGCTTTCTTT.

This chain uses TRBV3-1 with TRBJ2-7; D remains unclear. This CDR3 is built from 14 residues. Deletions cut 3 bases from V and 0 bases from J, with 9 bases between. Germline values: CDR1 LGHDT, CDR2 YNNKEL (reference sequence). Here the CDR3 DNA reads TGTGCCAGCAGCCAGCAGCCGTCCTCCTACGAGCAGTACTTC. Its protein is CASSQQPSSYEQYF.

There are a few counts of this clonotype. The J gene is TRBJ2-3, the V gene TRBV4-3; unclear D gene. V lost 1 base and J lost 6, with 8 bases in between. Germline V lookup: CDR1 LGHNA, CDR2 YSLEER. The length of the CDR3 is 13 residues. CDR3 DNA sequence: TGCGCCAGCAGCCAAGGCTCCGCTGATACGCAGTATTTT. This gives the protein CASSQGSADTQYF.

This rearrangement joins TRBV14 to TRBJ1-4, with 7 bases fitting TRBD1. Losses at the gene ends were 4 bases for V and 2 bases for J; bases not matched to a gene: 4. The CDR3 sequence is 15 residues long. CDR1 is SGHDN and CDR2 is FVKESK in the germline V gene. This chain's CDR3 is CASSLSGGTNEKLFF. The CDR3 bases are TGTGCCAGCAGCCTTTCAGGGGGGACTAATGAAAAACTGTTTTTT.

This clonotype was seen at least ten times. The V call is TRBV19, the J call TRBJ2-1; TRBD2 is a possible D gene (5 bases). The CDR3 runs 14 residues. V was cut by 4 bases and J by 4 bases, with 11 bases left in between. Per the germline V gene, CDR1 is LNHDA and CDR2 is SQIVND (reference sequence). The CDR3 spells CASSTGAAYNEQFF. CDR3 nucleotide sequence: TGTGCCAGTAGTACTGGAGCGGCATACAATGAGCAGTTCTTC.

Ten or more counts support this clonotype. V gene TRBV20-1 combines with J gene TRBJ2-7, with a possible D match to TRBD1 (6 bases). The V end was cut by 6 bases, the J end by 2 bases, with 17 bases between. CDR3 length: 14 residues. Germline V CDR1 and CDR2: DFQATT, SNEGSKA (reference sequence). CDR3 in DNA: TGCAGTGCCCCGGACAGCCGTGAACCCTACGAGCAGTACTTC. The encoded protein is CSAPDSREPYEQYF.

The gene calls are TRBV4-2 and TRBJ2-5; D not certain. From germline, CDR1 is LGHNA and CDR2 YNFKEQ. The CDR3 has 13 amino acids. V was shortened by 1 base and J by 5 bases, with 8 bases between the two germline ends. In DNA, the CDR3 is TGTGCCAGCAGCCAAGGTTCCCCGGAGACCCAGTACTTC. This codes for CASSQGSPETQYF.

The V call is TRBV4-3, the J call TRBJ2-5, with TRBD2 matching 11 bases. The CDR3 covers 17 residues. The J segment lost 5 bases and the V segment lost 0 bases, leaving 8 bases of the junction unmatched. From germline, CDR1 is LGHNA and CDR2 YSLEER. CDR3 nucleotides: TGCGCCAGCAGCCAAGAAATCTATAGCGGGGGGGCGGAGACCCAGTACTTC. It is translated as CASSQEIYSGGAETQYF.

The genes are TRBV13 and TRBJ2-1; D is unclear. The CDR3 runs to 12 residues. V was clipped by 3 bases and J by 6 bases, with 6 bases between them. Looked up from germline, CDR1 is PRHDT and CDR2 is FYEKMQ (reference sequence). CDR3 in DNA: TGTGCCAGCAGCTTCGCCCGCAATGAGCAGTTCTTC. Translation gives CASSFARNEQFF.

V is TRBV20-1 and J is TRBJ2-4; 8 nucleotides match TRBD2. The CDR3 is 16 residues long. Trimming at V came to 1 base and at J to 2 bases, leaving 7 bases not matched to a gene. Germline V gene sequence: CDR1 DFQATT, CDR2 SNEGSKA (reference sequence). The chain's CDR3 is CSARVSGSWTKNIQYF. As DNA, the CDR3 is TGCAGTGCTAGAGTCAGCGGGAGCTGGACCAAAAACATTCAGTACTTC.